The entry below gives a single T cell receptor (beta chain) sequence along with its context. What it binds is unknown. This sample is drawn from a study of cytomegalovirus exposure and HLA in healthy donors. Broader study findings: TCR beta chain V- and J-gene trimming was linked, in a later analysis, to a missense variant in DCLRE1C.

The PCR was carried out with 60 Vbeta primers and 13 Jbeta primers. Libraries were prepared by immunoSEQ multiplex PCR; TCRdb keeps only in-frame clonotypes and omits some of them. The table lists 100,000 to 150,000 clones, with around 2.7% in the top ten. Sequencing input: PBMCs. The source of this sequence is a man aged 30-40 years in good health and CMV-seronegative.

This CDR3 is CASTPDRGPVNYGYTF. The CDR3 DNA is TGTGCCAGCACCCCGGACAGGGGGCCGGTTAACTATGGCTACACCTTC. J is TRBJ1-2 and V is TRBV28; 11 bases align to TRBD1. The CDR3 sequence is 16 residues long. CDR1 and CDR2 (germline): MDHEN, SYDVKM. With V trimmed by 7 bases and J by 1 base, 8 bases remained unmatched.